The clone carrying this TCR beta chain was detected only once. The antigen is unknown. This entry belongs to a study of blood T cells in healthy people across ages. About the research overall: Capture by template switching was about one barcoded beta molecule per two T cells. Findings and caveats of the study: Estimated diversity that came from one million T cells was considered an underestimate. Aged donors had fewer naive CD4+ cells and lower diversity than long-lived donors.

The second PCR ran roughly 6 to 11 cycles with a sample-barcoded 5' primer and J-beta primers. Each cDNA molecule was tagged by a template-switch adaptor that had 12 random nucleotides. TCRdb reanalysed the 5' RACE reads using MiXCR and keeps one entry per CDR3 protein. The sample consists of hundreds of thousands of distinct CDR3 sequences, 25% to 35% of them appearing once. The sequenced material came from blood. The sequence was obtained from a woman aged 80 or over in good health.

In DNA form, the CDR3 reads TGTGCCAGCAGCCCCAGGTGGGGGGGGGAGACCCAGTACTTC. This gives the protein CASSPRWGGETQYF. The chain combines TRBV9 with TRBJ2-5; 7 positions agree with TRBD2. The CDR3 sequence is 14 residues long. V shed 4 bases, J shed 5 bases, and the junction held 8 bases outside the gene matches. Germline V lookup: CDR1 SGDLS, CDR2 YYNGEE.